This T cell receptor (beta chain) comes out of a study of T cells after yellow fever vaccination. Study at large: When fractions had low cell numbers, they were prepared with SMART-Seq v4 Ultra Low Input.

About this clonotype: The antigen is unknown.

Deletions cut 2 bases from V and 1 base from J, with 14 bases between. The length of the CDR3 is 16 residues. 5'RACE template switching generated TCR cDNA, adding a universal primer site and UMIs. TCRdb reprocessed the 5' RACE reads with MiXCR, giving one entry per CDR3 protein. Seen here are about 170,000 distinct CDR3 sequences, approximately 9.9% observed once, and the top ten hold 36%. Study outcomes and limitations: Post-booster samples contained most primary-vaccination clones (about 96% CD4, less than 90% CD8).

The TCR comes from a man aged 18 to 35 who received the YFV17D yellow fever vaccine. This sequence joins TRBV12-3 or TRBV12-4 and TRBJ1-1; D unclear. Sample: CD8+ T cells sorted from PBMCs, taken 15 days after the yellow fever booster vaccination. The CDR3 is CASSLSLGSGNTEAFF. For the CDR3, the DNA is TGTGCCAGCAGTTTAAGTTTAGGGAGCGGGAACACTGAAGCTTTCTTT.